The clone carrying this T cell receptor beta chain was seen a handful of times. The data stem from a study of blood T cell repertoires in COVID-19. Source study methods: From reference gene primer amplification, estimates of nucleated cell counts were derived. Sequencing used immunoSEQ multiplex PCR; TCRdb keeps in-frame clones, though not all of them. V, J and clone size are those of that table, while D and trimming were read from the DNA. The sample holds some 72,000 clones; roughly 86% are singletons and the top ten take approximately 5%. Looked up from germline, CDR1 is MDHEN and CDR2 is SYDVKM. The CDR3 runs to 14 residues. The junction had 3 bases not matched to a gene; V was cut back by 5 bases and J by 2 bases.

The TCR was taken from a man aged 50-59 years with active or convalescent COVID-19. Sample: peripheral blood. This chain connects TRBV28 to TRBJ1-2, with 9 nucleotides matching TRBD1. CDR3 sequence (DNA): TGTGCCAGCAGTCGGGGACAGGGAAACTATGGCTACACCTTC. As protein: CASSRGQGNYGYTF.